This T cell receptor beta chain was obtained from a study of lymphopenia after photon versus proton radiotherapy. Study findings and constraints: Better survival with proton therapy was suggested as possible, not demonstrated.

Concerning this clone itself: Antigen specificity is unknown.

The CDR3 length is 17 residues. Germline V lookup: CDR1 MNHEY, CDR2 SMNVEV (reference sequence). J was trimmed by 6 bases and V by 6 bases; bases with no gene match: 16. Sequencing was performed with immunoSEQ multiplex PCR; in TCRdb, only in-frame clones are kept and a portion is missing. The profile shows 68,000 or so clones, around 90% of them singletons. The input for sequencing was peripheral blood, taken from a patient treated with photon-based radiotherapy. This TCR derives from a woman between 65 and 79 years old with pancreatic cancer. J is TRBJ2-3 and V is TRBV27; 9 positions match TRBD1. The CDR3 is CASSTLTGTGRLDTQYF. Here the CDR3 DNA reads TGTGCCAGCAGCACGCTAACCGGGACAGGGCGGCTCGATACGCAGTATTTT.